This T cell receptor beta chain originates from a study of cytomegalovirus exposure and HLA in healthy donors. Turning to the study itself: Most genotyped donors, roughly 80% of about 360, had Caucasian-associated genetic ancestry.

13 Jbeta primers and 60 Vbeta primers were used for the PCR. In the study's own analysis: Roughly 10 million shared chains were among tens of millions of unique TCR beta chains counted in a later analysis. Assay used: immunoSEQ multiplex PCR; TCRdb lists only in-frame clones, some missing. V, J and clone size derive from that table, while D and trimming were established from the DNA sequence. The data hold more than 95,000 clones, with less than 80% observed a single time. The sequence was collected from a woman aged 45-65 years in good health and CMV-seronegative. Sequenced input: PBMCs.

Here the CDR3 reads CATSLTGTNEKLFF. For the CDR3, the DNA is TGTGCCACCAGCCTGACAGGGACTAATGAAAAACTGTTTTTT. The chain has TRBV15 and TRBJ1-4; the match to TRBD1 covers 7 bases. CDR1 and CDR2 from the germline V gene are LNHNV and YYDKDF (reference sequence). CDR3 length equals 14 residues. V dropped 5 bases and J dropped 2; count of bases not matched to a gene: 2.